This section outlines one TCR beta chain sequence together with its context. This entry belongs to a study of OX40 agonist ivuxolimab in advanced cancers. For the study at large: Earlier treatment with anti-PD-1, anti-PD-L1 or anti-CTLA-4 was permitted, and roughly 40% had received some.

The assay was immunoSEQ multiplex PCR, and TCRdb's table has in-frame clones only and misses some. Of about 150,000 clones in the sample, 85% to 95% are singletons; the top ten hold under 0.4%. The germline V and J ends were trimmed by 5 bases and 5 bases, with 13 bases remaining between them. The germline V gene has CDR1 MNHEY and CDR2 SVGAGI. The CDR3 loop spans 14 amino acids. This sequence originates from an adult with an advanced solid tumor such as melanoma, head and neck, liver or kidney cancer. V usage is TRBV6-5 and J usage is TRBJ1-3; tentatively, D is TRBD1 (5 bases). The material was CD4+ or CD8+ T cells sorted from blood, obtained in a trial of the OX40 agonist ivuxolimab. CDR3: CASSPTGPRNTIYF. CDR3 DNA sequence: TGTGCCAGCAGTCCCACAGGTCCCCGAAACACCATATATTTT.